This T cell receptor beta chain appears in the sequencing data of a study of siplizumab effects on memory and regulatory T cells (dated 2019 in TCRdb). Turning to the overall study: The study examined how the anti-CD2 antibody siplizumab affects alloreactive T-cell subsets in allogeneic mixed lymphocyte reactions built from human PBMCs.

Sorted unstimulated T cells and proliferating T cells recovered from mixed lymphocyte reactions underwent TCRbeta CDR3 sequencing. Fresh whole blood from approximately ten HLA-typed healthy donors was used to isolate PBMCs. The library was prepared using the immunoSEQ multiplex PCR assay. Each sample had 9 x 10^4 or so TCR templates assayed by the deep sequencing platform. Genomic DNA extracted from sorted T cells was the material used for TCRbeta CDR3 sequencing. The study's processing was this. Clonal analysis of TCRbeta CDR3 data was done in the R programming language. Comparing unstimulated samples against CFSE-low samples taken after the reaction was how alloreactive CD4+ and CD8+ clones were defined. Regulatory or non-regulatory origin of alloreactive CD4+ clones was assigned by matching sequences to the sorted unstimulated Treg and non-Treg repertoires. TCRdb retrieved this table from immuneACCESS and kept in-frame rearrangements only. Not all clones are present; in checked studies, unresolved V genes account for under half, and no reason is known for the remainder. V, J and clone size are taken as reported in that table, and D and trimming were inferred from the DNA itself. This sample lists more than 95,000 clones; 85% to 95% were detected once. More than 0.3% of the sample is in the top ten clones.

Broad study findings and their caveats: Of the alloreactive CD4+ clones that could be mapped, the Treg-derived share averaged roughly 69% with siplizumab compared with about 27% in control reactions. Greater diversity appeared to be present in unstimulated naive T cells than in memory T cells, and a substantial contribution to the alloresponse seemed to be made by naive cells. Whether proliferating Tregs from siplizumab cultures actually had suppressive function was not functionally confirmed. Sequences below about 10^-5 frequency were poorly captured, so only a minor fraction of alloreactive clones could be mapped to unstimulated subsets. The cumulative frequency of alloreactive sequences that could be traced back to unstimulated CD4+ memory T cells was significantly reduced by siplizumab. A naive or memory phenotype could not be assigned to roughly 80-97% of proliferating CD4+ or CD8+ clones.

V loses 1 base, J loses 0 bases, and the germline ends lie 11 bases apart. The CDR3 sequence holds 16 residues, the cysteine and phenylalanine included. CDR3 DNA only is kept here, 48 bases in frame from base 1. The CDR1 and CDR2 encoded by the germline V gene are SGHRS and YFSETQ. The sample holds one count of this clone. Its antigen is not yet known. No much larger clone exists at a distance of one base, and base qualities are not known. The sequencing sample was made of CD4+ T cells sorted from blood. The chain uses TRBV5-1 and TRBJ2-1, with no confident D gene call. The sequence came from a human donor in good health. The DNA reads TGCGCCAGCAGCTTGCAATCGGCGAGCTCCTACAATGAGCAGTTCTTC. It encodes CASSLQSASSYNEQFF.